This entry describes one T cell receptor beta chain. The antigen remains unidentified. Documented time point: inflamed ileum from the surgical specimen. Germline CDR1 and CDR2: LNHDA and SQIVND (reference sequence). The ends were cut back, 1 base at V and 5 bases at J, with 11 bases in the middle. The CDR3 totals 14 residues. Some clones are missing from TCRdb's copy, which holds only in-frame ones; the method was immunoSEQ multiplex PCR. The table lists around 5,400 clones, nearly 80% of them singletons. The sample comes from a study of T cell repertoires in ileal Crohn's disease. Study summary: Biopsies of inflamed ileum from the surgical specimen form M0 samples.

General observations from the study: Compared with non-smokers, active smokers at surgery showed more clonal expansions.

The source is an adult with Crohn's disease. Material: ileal tissue. This chain connects TRBV19 to TRBJ2-5; tentatively, D is TRBD2 (6 bases). The CDR3 region is CASSIVGGVETQYF. The CDR3 DNA is TGTGCCAGTAGTATAGTAGGAGGGGTGGAGACCCAGTACTTC. Based on the CDR3 plus reference TRBV19 and TRBJ2-5, the full variable domain is DGGITQSPKYLFRKEGQNVTLSCEQNLNHDAMYWYRQDPGQGLRLIYYSQIVNDFQKGDIAEGYSVSREKKESFPLTVTSAQKNPTAFYLCASSIVGGVETQYFGPGTRLLVL.